These 28 T cell receptor beta chains originate from one sample sequenced in a study of T cells in localized non-small cell lung cancer. The data were produced by immunoSEQ multiplex PCR, yet TCRdb's version contains in-frame clones alone and is incomplete. The table shows just over 1,400 clones, with 17% occurring only once. The sample was normal lung tissue next to the tumor, taken before any cancer treatment. Receptor source: a female donor over 55 with stage II lung adenocarcinoma.

In its sample, this clone was seen a few times. V usage is TRBV11-3 and J usage is TRBJ1-3, with D possibly being TRBD1 (5 bases). The germline V gene has CDR1 SGHNT and CDR2 YENEEA. V lost 3 bases and J lost 2, with 17 bases in between. The CDR3 has 17 residues. The CDR3 DNA reads TGTGCCAGCAGCTTGGGGCCGGCAGGGAGTGCTGGAAACACCATATATTTT. This encodes CASSLGPAGSAGNTIYF.

This clone was detected a few times. The chain links TRBV6-8 to TRBJ2-5; D perhaps matches TRBD2 (7 bases). CDR3 size: 16 residues. The V end lost 6 bases, the J end lost 5 bases, and 22 bases lay between the germline ends. Germline V gives CDR1 MNHGY, CDR2 SAAAGT. The CDR3 protein is CASSRGAAGSRETQYF. CDR3 bases: TGTGCCAGCAGCCGGGGGGCGGCGGGCTCCCGTGAGACCCAGTACTTC.

This clone was detected a few times. The chain carries TRBV23-1 and TRBJ1-2; D ambiguous. TRBV23-1 is placed among ORFs of uncertain function. V was clipped by 6 bases and J by 3 bases, with 11 bases between them. The CDR3 loop spans 13 amino acids. The CDR3 region is CASSLASDYGYTF. Here the CDR3 DNA reads TGCGCCAGCAGCTTAGCATCTGACTATGGCTACACCTTC.

This clone was observed a handful of times. V usage is TRBV28 and J usage is TRBJ2-1; 10 nucleotides agree with TRBD1. Germline CDR1 MDHEN, CDR2 SYDVKM. J lost 2 bases, V lost 5 bases, and 6 bases had no gene match. The CDR3 spans 16 residues. The CDR3 sequence is CASSMAGQGTYNEQFF. The CDR3 DNA is TGTGCCAGCAGTATGGCGGGACAGGGGACCTACAATGAGCAGTTCTTC.

The chain carries TRBV11-3 and TRBJ2-1, with TRBD2 matching over 8 bases. The CDR3 has 14 amino acids. The V gene end was trimmed by 5 bases and the J gene end by 8 bases; junction bases not matched to a gene: 8. Germline CDR1 is SGHNT and CDR2 is YENEEA. CDR3 sequence reads: CASSPQRGSYEQFF. The CDR3 region has the DNA TGTGCCAGCAGCCCTCAGCGGGGGAGTTATGAGCAGTTCTTC.

The V and J genes are TRBV11-3 and TRBJ2-7; D may be TRBD2 (6 bases). V lost 6 bases and J lost 2, with 14 bases in between. Germline CDR1 is SGHNT and CDR2 is YENEEA. The CDR3 totals 14 residues. The CDR3 DNA reads TGTGCCAGCAGAACCTCTCCGGGGGCCTACGAGCAGTACTTC. It specifies CASRTSPGAYEQYF.

This clone was seen a few times. The chain carries TRBV11-3 and TRBJ2-3; TRBD2 is a possible D gene (6 bases). Germline V lookup: CDR1 SGHNT, CDR2 YENEEA. The V and J ends lost 5 bases and 7 bases respectively, with 19 bases between them. This CDR3 has 15 residues. In DNA form, the CDR3 reads TGTGCCAGCAGCGCGGGATCAGGGCCGGAACATACGCAGTATTTT. Translated, it gives CASSAGSGPEHTQYF.

V is TRBV19 and J is TRBJ1-5; 8 nucleotides align to TRBD1. The CDR3 totals 17 residues. Trimming cost V 9 bases and J 0 bases; bases outside gene matches: 13. Per germline, CDR1 LNHDA and CDR2 SQIVND (reference sequence). The CDR3, as DNA: TGTGCCAGCGACAGGGGCGCGGGAACTTATAGCAATCAGCCCCAGCATTTT. Its translation is CASDRGAGTYSNQPQHF.

The rearrangement uses TRBV5-1 and TRBJ2-5; TRBD2 matches at 9 bases. The length of the CDR3 is 15 residues. The V gene end was trimmed by 4 bases and the J gene end by 3 bases; junction bases not matched to a gene: 7. In germline, CDR1 is SGHRS, CDR2 YFSETQ. CDR3 residues: CASSMAGGEEETQYF. In DNA form, the CDR3 reads TGCGCCAGCAGCATGGCGGGGGGGGAGGAAGAGACCCAGTACTTC.

The chain is built from TRBV18 and TRBJ2-2; 7 bases map to TRBD1. The length of the CDR3 is 14 residues. V shed 5 bases and J 4 bases; nucleotides not matched to a gene: 4. The germline V gene has CDR1 KGHSH and CDR2 LQKENI. The CDR3 DNA is TGTGCCAGCTCAGACCGGGACAGCACCGGGGAGCTGTTTTTT. This codes for CASSDRDSTGELFF.

This clone is large. The chain employs TRBV18 and TRBJ1-3; unclear D gene. The CDR3 has 14 residues. Trimming removed 5 bases at V and 0 bases at J, with 8 bases between. In germline, CDR1 is KGHSH, CDR2 LQKENI. The CDR3 sequence is CASSMRDSGNTIYF. For the CDR3, the DNA is TGTGCCAGCTCAATGAGGGACTCTGGAAACACCATATATTTT.

In its sample, this clone is large. This sequence joins TRBV25-1 and TRBJ2-2, with D possibly TRBD2 on 6 matching bases. The ends were cut back, 6 bases at V and 8 bases at J, with 10 bases in the middle. The CDR3 has 12 amino acids. Per germline, CDR1 MGHDK and CDR2 SYGVNS. Here the CDR3 DNA reads TGTGCCAGCAGGAGGGAGGAAGGGGAGCTGTTTTTT. Translation: CASRREEGELFF.

This clone showed up just a few times. The chain combines TRBV19 with TRBJ2-7; D possibly uses TRBD1 or TRBD2 (5 bases each). From germline, CDR1 is LNHDA and CDR2 SQIVND (reference sequence). V was cut by 5 bases and J by 4 bases, with 18 bases left in between. This CDR3 is 15 amino acids long. The CDR3 nucleotides read TGTGCCAGTAGTCCCCGACAGTCGGGGTTTTACGAGCAGTACTTC. It translates to CASSPRQSGFYEQYF.

This clone is deemed large. The germline gene is not matched at one end of the junction; a read error may be the cause. V and J are TRBV6-8 and TRBJ2-2; 7 bases agree with TRBD1. The CDR3 consists of 17 residues. Germline loops: CDR1 MNHGY, CDR2 SAAAGT. The CDR3 loop is CASSDSSGQASAGELFF. DNA for the CDR3: TGTGCCAGCAGTGACTCGAGTGGACAGGCGTCGGCCGGGGAGCTGTTTTTT.

This clone is termed medium-sized. The CDR3 nucleotides read TGTGCCAGCAGCTTTCCCCGACACGGCCGGGAGCAGTACTTC. The encoded protein is CASSFPRHGREQYF. This rearrangement joins TRBV11-3 to TRBJ2-7; unclear D gene. V was clipped by 3 bases and J by 7 bases, with 16 bases between them. Germline lookup yields CDR1 SGHNT and CDR2 YENEEA. CDR3 size: 14 residues.

The J gene is TRBJ1-6, the V gene TRBV30; D is uncertain. Germline V gene sequence: CDR1 GTSNPN, CDR2 SVGIG (reference sequence). Between the trimmed V and J ends, which lost 0 bases and 0 bases, there was a span of 6 bases. The CDR3 sequence is 15 residues long. CDR3 DNA sequence: TGTGCCTGGAGTGTTCCCAGCTCCTATAATTCACCCCTCCACTTT. It codes for CAWSVPSSYNSPLHF.

This chain joins TRBV29-1 and TRBJ1-2; TRBD1 is a possible D gene (6 bases). Germline CDR1 SQVTM, CDR2 ANQGSEA. V gave up 2 bases and J gave up 8 bases, with 15 bases separating them. The CDR3 length is 13 residues. The CDR3 region has the DNA TGCAGCGTTGAAAGGGGCCAGGGGCTAGGCTACACCTTC. It encodes CSVERGQGLGYTF.

The chain employs TRBV11-3 and TRBJ2-7; TRBD2 matches 11 bases. Germline loops: CDR1 SGHNT, CDR2 YENEEA. V shed 8 bases and J 2 bases; nucleotides not matched to a gene: 17. This CDR3 has 18 residues. CDR3 bases: TGTGCCAGCGTCCCTCGCCCTGTGGATAGCGGGAGGGCCTACGAGCAGTACTTC. It translates to CASVPRPVDSGRAYEQYF.

This clone has only a few counts. The chain joins TRBV11-3 to TRBJ2-3; 7 bases fit TRBD2. Germline CDR1 SGHNT, CDR2 YENEEA. The CDR3 consists of 15 residues. J was trimmed by 5 bases and V by 2 bases; bases with no gene match: 7. CDR3 in amino acids: CASSLRTGRGDTQYF. The CDR3 region has the DNA TGTGCCAGCAGCTTAAGGACGGGGAGGGGAGATACGCAGTATTTT.

By sample fraction, this clone is medium-sized (0.01 to 0.1%). Here the CDR3 reads CASSLRGGEGSPANEQFF. The CDR3 DNA is TGTGCCAGCAGCTTAAGGGGTGGGGAAGGTTCTCCTGCCAATGAGCAGTTCTTC. The rearrangement uses TRBV11-3 and TRBJ2-1, with D tentatively TRBD1 (5 bases). Germline loops: CDR1 SGHNT, CDR2 YENEEA. This CDR3 region has 18 residues. V shed 2 bases and J shed 6 bases, with 23 bases lying between them.

The chain carries TRBV30 and TRBJ2-2, with no clear D. The length of the CDR3 is 14 residues. Per the germline V gene, CDR1 is GTSNPN and CDR2 is SVGIG (reference sequence). V lost 0 bases to trimming and J lost 7 bases, with 12 bases between them. CDR3 loop: CAWSVGPLDGELFF. CDR3 in DNA: TGTGCCTGGAGTGTTGGGCCTCTGGACGGGGAGCTGTTTTTT.

The gene calls are TRBV28 and TRBJ2-6; D call uncertain. Trimming removed 3 bases at V and 2 bases at J, with 8 bases between. The germline V gene has CDR1 MDHEN and CDR2 SYDVKM. The CDR3 consists of 15 residues. The chain's CDR3 is CASSFMDAGANVLTF. The CDR3 region has the DNA TGTGCCAGCAGTTTCATGGACGCTGGGGCCAACGTCCTGACTTTC.

The V gene is TRBV28, the J gene TRBJ1-6, with D maybe TRBD1 (5 bases). Germline CDR1 is MDHEN and CDR2 is SYDVKM. The CDR3 is made up of 13 amino acids. V was cut by 5 bases and J by 7 bases, with 9 bases left in between. The CDR3 DNA reads as TGTGCCAGCAGTACGGGGCGAAATTCACCCCTCCACTTT. It encodes CASSTGRNSPLHF.

This clone was seen only a few times. The rearrangement joins TRBV6-8 to TRBJ1-6; 7 bases map to TRBD1. V lost 6 bases and J lost 7; bases outside the gene matches: 6. Germline V gene lookup returns CDR1 MNHGY and CDR2 SAAAGT. The CDR3 loop spans 14 amino acids. As DNA, the CDR3 is TGTGCCAGCAGCTCGGGACAGAAGAATTCACCCCTCCACTTT. This translates into CASSSGQKNSPLHF.

The chain joins TRBV10-2 to TRBJ2-5, with TRBD1 as a possible D gene (6 bases). Germline CDR1 and CDR2: WSHSY and SAAADI. V dropped 3 bases and J dropped 5 bases, with 16 bases sitting between them. CDR3 length: 15 residues. This CDR3 reads CASSDASTGFETQYF. The CDR3 DNA sequence: TGCGCCAGCAGTGATGCCTCTACAGGGTTTGAGACCCAGTACTTC.

This clone was observed a single time. The chain couples TRBV10-2 to TRBJ2-3; TRBD2 matches 7 bases. V trimming: 4 bases; J trimming: 1 base; junction bases outside the gene matches: 2. Germline CDR1 WSHSY, CDR2 SAAADI. The CDR3 contains 14 residues. CDR3 amino acids: CASSVAGGTDTQYF. The CDR3 DNA follows: TGCGCCAGCAGTGTGGCGGGGGGCACAGATACGCAGTATTTT.

CDR3 in DNA: TGTGCCAGCAGCCCCCAGGGGGCTCGGGGATCTTACGAGCAGTACTTC. Translating it yields CASSPQGARGSYEQYF. The chain uses TRBV25-1 and TRBJ2-7; TRBD1 agrees at 8 bases. V was clipped by 6 bases and J by 4 bases; unmatched bases: 14. CDR3 length: 16 residues. CDR1 is MGHDK, CDR2 SYGVNS, per germline.

The rearrangement uses TRBV11-3 and TRBJ2-7; 9 bases align to TRBD1. Germline CDR1 and CDR2: SGHNT and YENEEA. The CDR3 has 14 amino acids. Losses at the gene ends were 3 bases for V and 7 bases for J; bases not matched to a gene: 7. CDR3 DNA: TGTGCCAGCAGCTTGGGACAGGGTGTAAGGGAGCAGTACTTC. Its protein product is CASSLGQGVREQYF.